The rows below give T cell receptor beta chains drawn from one sample of a study of memory CD4+ T cells and cytomegalovirus serostatus. Repertoires were generated with immunoSEQ multiplex PCR, while TCRdb's copy carries only in-frame clones and drops some. Here the sample spans approximately 40,000 clones, less than 85% being singletons. The sample was memory CD4+ T cells from blood. All receptors come from an adult in good health and CMV-seronegative. Both conserved end residues are part of each CDR3.

CDR3 length	V gene	J gene	CDR3 protein
12	TRBV7-2	TRBJ1-2	CASSLNRDGYTF
15	TRBV19	TRBJ1-6	CASSTLVGDASPLHF
13	TRBV11-1	TRBJ2-1	CASSSSSGNEQFF
14	TRBV19	TRBJ1-2	CASSKDRGLYGYTF
16	TRBV27	TRBJ1-6	CASSLAGDSYNSPLHF
17	TRBV28	TRBJ2-7	CASSLGGGAFGSYEQYF
15	TRBV12-5	TRBJ1-4	CASGLVAGGYEKLFF
12	TRBV9	TRBJ2-1	CASSAPGLRQFF
15	TRBV7-2	TRBJ1-2	CASSYTGGANYGYTF
14	TRBV6-5	TRBJ1-1	CASSYLQGNTEAFF
17	TRBV5-1	TRBJ2-6	CASSPTYLGTGANVLTF
13	TRBV2	TRBJ1-5	CASNQGSNQPQHF
13	TRBV5-1	TRBJ2-7	CASSRDRAYEQYF
13	TRBV2	TRBJ2-1	CASSGLAGNEQFF
16	TRBV11-2	TRBJ2-7	CASSLEYLAGVYEQYF
14	TRBV28	TRBJ1-3	CASSRGTSGNTIYF
12	TRBV6-1	TRBJ2-7	CASTGWGYEQYF
15	TRBV2	TRBJ2-7	CASSTRGSGPTPQYF
14	TRBV7-3	TRBJ2-5	CASSLTGREETQYF
15	TRBV6-6	TRBJ2-1	CASSYSTGSYNEQFF
15	TRBV5-4	TRBJ2-1	CASSLGGAAGNEQFF
12	TRBV29-1	TRBJ2-5	CSGLQGEETQYF
18	TRBV5-1	TRBJ2-7	CASSLALGGGPQAYEQYF
13	TRBV7-7	TRBJ1-1	CASSASENTEAFF
15	TRBV5-6	TRBJ1-4	CASSSRDRGNEKLFF
13	TRBV28	TRBJ1-1	CASRLRGNTEAFF
12	TRBV2	TRBJ2-5	CASRLAGETQYF
14	TRBV9	TRBJ2-1	CASSASGTSGMQFF
15	TRBV28	TRBJ2-5	CASSPPITGQETQYF
14	TRBV6-5	TRBJ1-6	CASSYFDRNSPLHF
13	TRBV30	TRBJ2-7	CASRHTGFYEQYF
14	TRBV30	TRBJ1-2	CAWSGIMLDYGYTF
16	TRBV5-4	TRBJ1-4	CASSLLGTSANEKLFF
12	TRBV7-9	TRBJ2-5	CASSLELETQYF
13	TRBV30	TRBJ2-3	CAWSVWGAYTQYF
14	TRBV28	TRBJ1-2	CASSLGAEAYGYTF
12	TRBV5-1	TRBJ2-3	CASKGIGDTQYF
12	TRBV28	TRBJ1-5	CASDRVGQPQHF
13	TRBV18	TRBJ2-7	CASSPDRLYEQYF
14	TRBV7-6	TRBJ1-1	CASSSGRGNTEAFF
13	TRBV28	TRBJ1-6	CATRTGFNSPLHF
13	TRBV30	TRBJ1-1	CAWSVIWGIEAFF
13	TRBV11-3	TRBJ2-3	CASSYRSKDTQYF
13	TRBV9	TRBJ2-3	CASSVFGADTQYF
14	TRBV5-1	TRBJ2-5	CASSLEVPQETQYF
14	TRBV2	TRBJ1-1	CASTGQAMNTEAFF
15	TRBV11-3	TRBJ1-1	CASSSSEQKNTEAFF
15	TRBV5-4	TRBJ1-3	CASSLAGGAGNTIYF
14	TRBV6-5	TRBJ2-3	CASSYRGRTDTQYF
18	TRBV7-2	TRBJ2-6	CASSRRTGSHSGANVLTF
15	TRBV7-7	TRBJ2-5	CASSLGQSSGETQYF
15	TRBV9	TRBJ1-6	CASSVEGQASSPLHF